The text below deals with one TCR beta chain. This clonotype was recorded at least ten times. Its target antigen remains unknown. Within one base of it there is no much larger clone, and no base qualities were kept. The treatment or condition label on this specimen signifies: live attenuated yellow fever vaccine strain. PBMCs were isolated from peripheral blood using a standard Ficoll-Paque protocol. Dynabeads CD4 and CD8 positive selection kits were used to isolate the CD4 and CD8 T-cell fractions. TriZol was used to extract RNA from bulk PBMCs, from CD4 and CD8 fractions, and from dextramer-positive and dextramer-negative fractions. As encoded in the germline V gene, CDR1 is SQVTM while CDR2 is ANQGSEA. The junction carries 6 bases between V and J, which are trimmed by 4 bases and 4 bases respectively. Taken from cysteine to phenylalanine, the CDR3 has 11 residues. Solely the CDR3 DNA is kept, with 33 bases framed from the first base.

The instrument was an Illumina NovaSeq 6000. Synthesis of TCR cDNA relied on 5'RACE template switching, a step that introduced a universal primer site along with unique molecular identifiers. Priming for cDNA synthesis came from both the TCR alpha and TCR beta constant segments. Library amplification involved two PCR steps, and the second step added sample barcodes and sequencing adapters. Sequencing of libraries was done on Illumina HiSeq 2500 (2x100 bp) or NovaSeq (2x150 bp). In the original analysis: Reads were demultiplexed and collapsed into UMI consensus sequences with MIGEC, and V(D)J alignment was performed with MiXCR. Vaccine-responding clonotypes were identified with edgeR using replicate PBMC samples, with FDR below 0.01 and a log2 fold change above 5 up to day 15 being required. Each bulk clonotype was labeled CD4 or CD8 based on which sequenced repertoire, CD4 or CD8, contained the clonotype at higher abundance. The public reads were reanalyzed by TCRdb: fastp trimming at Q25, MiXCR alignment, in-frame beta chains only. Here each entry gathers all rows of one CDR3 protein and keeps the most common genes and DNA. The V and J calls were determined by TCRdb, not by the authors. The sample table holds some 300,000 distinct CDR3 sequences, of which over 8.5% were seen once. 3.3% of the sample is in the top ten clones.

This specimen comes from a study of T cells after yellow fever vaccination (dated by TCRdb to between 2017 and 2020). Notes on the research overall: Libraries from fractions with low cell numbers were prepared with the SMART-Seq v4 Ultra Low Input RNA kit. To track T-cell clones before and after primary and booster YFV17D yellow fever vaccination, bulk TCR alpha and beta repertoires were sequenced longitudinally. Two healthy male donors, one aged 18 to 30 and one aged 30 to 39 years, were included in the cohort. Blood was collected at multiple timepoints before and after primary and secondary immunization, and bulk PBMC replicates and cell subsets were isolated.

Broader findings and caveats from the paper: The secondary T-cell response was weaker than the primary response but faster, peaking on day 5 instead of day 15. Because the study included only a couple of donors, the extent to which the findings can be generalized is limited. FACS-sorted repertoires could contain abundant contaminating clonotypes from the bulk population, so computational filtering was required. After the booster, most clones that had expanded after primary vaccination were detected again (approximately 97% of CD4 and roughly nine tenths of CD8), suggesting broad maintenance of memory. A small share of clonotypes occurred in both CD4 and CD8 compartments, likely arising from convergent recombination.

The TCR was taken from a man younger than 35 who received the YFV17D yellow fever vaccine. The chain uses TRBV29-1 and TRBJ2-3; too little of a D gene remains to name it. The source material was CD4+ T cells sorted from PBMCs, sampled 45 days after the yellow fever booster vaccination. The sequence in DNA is TGCAGCGTTGTTGCAGCAGATACGCAGTATTTT. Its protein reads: CSVVAADTQYF.